These 8 T cell receptor beta chains were sequenced from one sample in a study of cytomegalovirus exposure and HLA in healthy donors. Primers for the PCR totalled 60 Vbeta and 13 Jbeta. Assay: immunoSEQ multiplex PCR; the TCRdb copy retains only in-frame clones and omits some. The sample carries roughly 110,000 clones, 77% recorded once. The sequencing input was PBMCs. Receptors originate from a man aged 35 to 55 in good health and CMV-seropositive.

The chain employs TRBV15 and TRBJ2-1, with TRBD1 matching 9 bases. The CDR3 is made up of 15 amino acids. Trimming took 4 bases from V and 4 from J; bases not matched to a gene: 5. Per the germline V gene, CDR1 is LNHNV and CDR2 is YYDKDF (reference sequence). The CDR3 DNA is TGTGCCACCAGCAAAAGGACAGGGGTATACAATGAGCAGTTCTTC. Its translation is CATSKRTGVYNEQFF.

This rearrangement joins TRBV6-5 to TRBJ1-2, with D possibly TRBD1 on 6 matching bases. There are 13 residues in the CDR3. Trimming shortened V by 7 bases and J by 9 bases, and 18 bases separated the two germline ends. CDR1 and CDR2 (germline): MNHEY, SVGAGI. The CDR3 coding sequence is TGTGCCAGCAAGGCGACAGGCCAATCCCGCTACACCTTC. Residues: CASKATGQSRYTF.

This rearrangement joins TRBV7-2 to TRBJ1-6; TRBD1 might be the D (6 bases). Trimming took off 1 base at V and 7 bases at J, with 11 bases between the two ends. Germline lookup yields CDR1 SGHTA and CDR2 FQGNSA. The CDR3 length is 15 residues. CDR3 region: CASSLDTGRNSPLHF. CDR3 DNA: TGTGCCAGCAGCTTAGATACAGGGCGGAATTCACCCCTCCACTTT.

The V call is TRBV7-2, the J call TRBJ1-6, with D unclear. The germline V gene encodes CDR1 SGHTA and CDR2 FQGNSA. There are 14 residues in the CDR3. The V and J ends lost 1 base and 4 bases respectively, with 5 bases between them. This CDR3 is CASSLGLYNSPLHF. For the CDR3, the DNA is TGTGCCAGCAGCTTAGGACTGTATAATTCACCCCTCCACTTT.

The rearrangement links TRBV5-6 to TRBJ2-3; 16 nucleotides line up with TRBD2. Losses at the gene ends were 4 bases for V and 6 bases for J; bases not matched to a gene: 8. This CDR3 spans 17 amino acids. Germline V gene data show CDR1 as SGHDT and CDR2 as YYEEEE. CDR3 sequence: CASSLPGLAGGRDTQYF. As DNA, the CDR3 is TGTGCCAGCAGCCTACCGGGACTAGCGGGGGGGCGGGATACGCAGTATTTT.

The CDR3 reads CASDRGLYNEQFF. CDR3 bases: TGTGCCAGCGACAGGGGACTATACAATGAGCAGTTCTTC. The chain recombines TRBV2 with TRBJ2-1, with D possibly matching TRBD1 (8 bases). CDR3 length equals 13 residues. V lost 8 bases, J lost 4 bases, and 12 bases lay in between. Germline CDR1 and CDR2: SNHLY and FYNNEI. Full variable domain (remainder filled in from reference TRBV2 and TRBJ2-1): EPEVTQTPSHQVTQMGQEVILRCVPISNHLYFYWYRQILGQKVEFLVSFYNNEISEKSEIFDDQFSVERPDGSNFTLKIRSTKLEDSAMYFCASDRGLYNEQFFGPGTRLTVL.

This chain joins TRBV10-3 and TRBJ2-4, with D possibly TRBD2 on 6 matching bases. V was cut by 6 bases and J by 4 bases, with 10 bases left in between. Germline loops: CDR1 ENHRY, CDR2 SYGVKD. This CDR3 is built from 13 residues. The CDR3, as DNA: TGTGCCATCAGGGAGGGCCCGAAAAACATTCAGTACTTC. Protein: CAIREGPKNIQYF.

The rearrangement uses TRBV7-6 and TRBJ2-7; no definite D call. CDR3 length equals 14 residues. V lost 5 bases, J lost 4 bases, and 15 bases lay in between. Germline V lookup: CDR1 SGHVS, CDR2 FNYEAQ. CDR3 loop: CASSPSTGGYEQYF. The CDR3 coding sequence is TGTGCCAGCAGCCCAAGCACGGGTGGGTACGAGCAGTACTTC.